This TCR beta chain was sequenced for a study of T-cell memory formation after mild COVID-19. A few counts support this clonotype. The antigen remains undetermined. TCRdb re-derived calls from the 5' RACE reads in MiXCR, one entry per CDR3 protein. This repertoire shows some 440,000 distinct CDR3 sequences, more than 20% found once; its top ten account for approximately 13%. J gave up 6 bases and V 1 base, and 11 bases lay outside the gene matches. CDR3 size: 18 residues. Germline V gene sequence: CDR1 LGHNA, CDR2 YNFKEQ. Broader study findings: Clones that contracted clustered mainly in CM and EM if CD4+ and in EMRA if CD8+. For second-wave clones that peaked at day 37, SARS-CoV-2 specificity went unverified. The pre-infection memory compartment contained some responding clones, suggesting cross-reactive memory joined. Clones contracting across day 15 to 85 had a balanced CD4/CD8 profile; later expanding clones leaned CD4+.

The material sequenced was PBMCs or a T cell subset sorted from them (not recorded which). The V and J genes are TRBV4-2 and TRBJ2-3, with TRBD1 identical over 12 bases. The sequence was obtained from an adult woman who had mild COVID-19 (a few samples of this study predate the infection). Cell type and time point are not known. The CDR3 spells CASSQAGVGTGGADTQYF. DNA of the CDR3: TGTGCCAGCAGCCAAGCTGGAGTGGGGACAGGGGGCGCGGATACGCAGTATTTT.